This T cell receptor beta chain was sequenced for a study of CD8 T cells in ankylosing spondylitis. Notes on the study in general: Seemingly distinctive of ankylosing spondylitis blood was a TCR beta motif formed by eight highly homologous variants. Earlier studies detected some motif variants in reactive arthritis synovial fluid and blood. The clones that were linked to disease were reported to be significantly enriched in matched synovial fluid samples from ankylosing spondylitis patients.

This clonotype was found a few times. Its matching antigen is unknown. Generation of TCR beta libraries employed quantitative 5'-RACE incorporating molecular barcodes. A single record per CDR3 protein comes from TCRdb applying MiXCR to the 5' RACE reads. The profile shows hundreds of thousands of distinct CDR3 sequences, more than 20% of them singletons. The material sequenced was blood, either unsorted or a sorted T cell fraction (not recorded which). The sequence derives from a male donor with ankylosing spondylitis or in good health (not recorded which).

Here the CDR3 reads CASSWTGYSYEQYF. In DNA, the CDR3 is TGTGCCAGCAGTTGGACAGGCTACTCCTACGAGCAGTACTTC. The chain couples TRBV27 to TRBJ2-7; 7 bases map to TRBD1. Germline CDR1 MNHEY, CDR2 SMNVEV (reference sequence). V lost 4 bases, J lost 0 bases, and 3 bases stayed unmatched. This CDR3 region has 14 residues.